The rows below give T cell receptor beta chains drawn from one sample of a study of identical twins. TCRdb reprocessed the 5' RACE reads with MiXCR, giving one entry per CDR3 protein. In the table there are roughly 250,000 distinct CDR3 sequences, about an eighth of which are singletons. Sequenced: memory (CD45RO+) T cells sorted from blood. These receptors originate from a woman aged 18 to 35 in good health. Both conserved end residues are part of each CDR3. The D gene is left open where the match is weak. Expanded clones are given a class, and other clones once, few, many or no size at all.

size,V,J,D,DNA,CDR3
few,TRBV20-1,TRBJ2-3,TRBD2,TGCAGTGCTAGAGATCCAGCGGGAGGGCCAACAGATACGCAGTATTTT,CSARDPAGGPTDTQYF
once,TRBV5-1,TRBJ2-7,-,TGCGCCAGCAGCCCACCGATGGCCTTGTCCTACGAGCAGTACTTC,CASSPPMALSYEQYF
-,TRBV9,TRBJ2-1,TRBD2,TGTGCCAGCAGCGTAGCCTCTCGCGGGGGGTTTTCTAATGAGCAGTTCTTC,CASSVASRGGFSNEQFF
many,TRBV7-8,TRBJ2-1,-,TGTGCCAGCAGCCGATCTCGCGGTGCCCGTTCTAATGAGCAGTTCTTC,CASSRSRGARSNEQFF
-,TRBV9,TRBJ2-3,TRBD2,TGTGCCAGCAGCGTAGCTTGGGGGGGAGATACGCAGTATTTT,CASSVAWGGDTQYF
few,TRBV12-5,TRBJ1-4,-,TGTGCTAGTGGTTATGTCAGCAAAAAACTGTTTTTT,CASGYVSKKLFF
few,TRBV10-2,TRBJ2-1,-,TGCGCCAGCGTGGGGGCGACTAAGAATGAGCAGTTCTTC,CASVGATKNEQFF
few,TRBV6-5,TRBJ1-3,-,TGTGCCAGCAGTTACGATCCGGGACCGAACTCTGGAAACACCATATATTTT,CASSYDPGPNSGNTIYF
-,TRBV20-1,TRBJ2-7,TRBD2,TGCAGTGCTAGACAGGTAGCGGGAGGGTACTACGAGCAGTACTTC,CSARQVAGGYYEQYF
-,TRBV7-2,TRBJ1-2,TRBD1,TGTGCCAGCAGCATCCTCTATGGAGGGGGCGCTGGCTACACCTTC,CASSILYGGGAGYTF
few,TRBV2,TRBJ2-7,-,TGTGCCAGCAGTGATGAGAATTACGAGCAGTACTTC,CASSDENYEQYF
few,TRBV7-2,TRBJ1-2,-,TGTGCCAGCAGCTTAGCGGGGGCGGGGCAAGGGGGCTACACCTTC,CASSLAGAGQGGYTF